This T cell receptor (beta chain) is drawn from a study of regulatory T cells in long-lasting Graves disease (TCRdb year 2021). Background for the entire study: Patients with newly diagnosed Graves' disease had been on antithyroid drugs for under 3 months. The study took place in China and was registered as a clinical trial. Patients with persistent Graves' disease were compared with patients with newly diagnosed Graves' disease using TCR sequencing and RNA sequencing of peripheral blood. A total of roughly 35 samples were covered by TCR sequencing, comprising roughly 13 persistent and about 20 newly diagnosed Graves' disease patients.

Libraries were prepared through multiplex PCR. TCRdb lists the instrument as Illumina HiSeq 4000. TCR beta libraries were built with iRepertoire HTBI primers and Arm-PCR amplification of CDR3 regions. Before sequencing, the PCR products went through gel purification. The authors' pipeline ran thus. Across samples, about 63 TRBV and 13 to 15 TRBJ segments were identified and used for gene usage analysis of CDR3 amino acid clonotypes. COPE and FqMerger were used to merge the filtered high-quality paired reads into contigs. BLAST was used to align contigs to the IMGT TRBV, TRBD and TRBJ reference genes, and CDR3 was defined following IMGT. Any clonotype with a frequency above 0.1% was classified as a highly expanded clone. Repertoire diversity was measured by Shannon entropy, and V-J evenness by the Gini coefficient. A clonotype found in more than one individual was treated as public. TCRdb ran its own pipeline on the public reads, namely fastp trimming at Q25 and MiXCR clone calling, and kept in-frame beta chains. Under each unique CDR3 protein, matching rows form one entry showing the most common genes and DNA. In this record, the V and J calls reflect TCRdb's handling and not the investigators' own analysis. This sample is represented by 540,000 or so distinct CDR3 sequences; 13% of them were singletons. The ten top clones hold approximately 9.3% of the sample.

The germline V gene gives CDR1 as SGHRS and CDR2 as YFSETQ. Trimming takes 7 bases off V and 4 bases off J; junction bases not matched to a gene: 7. The CDR3 runs 14 residues from the cysteine to the phenylalanine. Only the CDR3 DNA is retained, 42 bases long and in frame from the first base. A word on this clonotype: What antigen it recognizes has not been identified. Base qualities were left out, and no much larger clone turns up one base away.

The investigation overall reported the following: Because the primary lesion, thyroid tissue, could not be accessed, the study looked at peripheral blood alone. A larger number of public clonotypes was shared among persistent patients (approximately 3,000) than among newly diagnosed patients (around 970). Preferential use of TRBV28, TRBJ1-2 and TRBJ2-5 was observed in persistent disease, whereas TRBV20-1 and TRBJ2-1 were favored in newly diagnosed disease. Persistent Graves' disease patients showed lower TCR Shannon entropy and fewer highly expanded clones than newly diagnosed patients, suggesting clonal expansion. The authors noted that the small sample size was a limitation that may lower accuracy. Sequencing and analysis were restricted to the TCR beta chain.

The time point label on this specimen signifies: newly diagnosed GD, antithyroid drugs for less than 3 months. RNA was extracted from PBMCs in TRIzol for both TCR sequencing and RNA sequencing. The diagnosis of Graves' disease was made according to American Thyroid Association guidelines. Patients for the study were recruited at an endocrinology department in Xi'an, China. Each patient gave 7 to 9.5 milliliters of peripheral blood, collected in an EDTA anticoagulant tube. Ficoll Paque Plus density gradient separation was used to isolate PBMCs, and no further T cell sorting was performed. An Agilent 2100 Bioanalyzer and agarose gel were used to assess RNA quality, and a NanoDrop 2000 was used to measure RNA concentration. Separately, the same data were catalogued under a study of T cells in Graves' hyperthyroidism and ophthalmopathy. As the second study states: Stable Graves' hyperthyroidism was defined as the absence of progression to ophthalmopathy over 18 months of follow-up. The hyperthyroidism patients were between 18 and 65 years old and newly diagnosed, with a disease duration of less than 2 months. The study excluded patients with uncontrolled infections, other autoimmune diseases, pregnancy or lactation. Diagnoses relied on clinical symptoms, serum thyroxine and TRAb, thyroid ultrasound and orbital computed tomography. The TCR CDR3 was subjected to a first round of RT-PCR using the HTBI primer set and the Qiagen OneStep RT-PCR kit. Most expanded thyroid clonotypes (frequency above 0.001) were also detected in blood, a finding suggesting that blood repertoires may reflect thyroid immune responses. A model built on a 13 V-J signature distinguished ophthalmopathy from stable hyperthyroidism, reaching about 88% sensitivity and 81.08% specificity in cross-validation and 80%/75% in testing. In validation, the model predicted progression to ophthalmopathy a median of 6.5 months before onset, with around 70% sensitivity and around 76% specificity. A discovery cohort of around 100 patients, roughly 45 with Graves' ophthalmopathy and under 60 with stable Graves' hyperthyroidism, was used to find distinguishing TCR V-J signatures. Prospective prediction of ophthalmopathy was tested in an independent validation cohort consisting of some 20 hyperthyroidism patients and around 16 patients who later progressed to ophthalmopathy. The 100 or so discovery patients were randomly split 7:3 into training and test sets. The study also compared thyroid tissue and blood T-cell repertoires from more than five Graves' hyperthyroidism patients. After blood sampling, hyperthyroidism patients were treated with methimazole at a starting dose of 30 mg daily, and ophthalmopathy patients were treated with high-dose intravenous methylprednisolone. Libraries were constructed in a second round of multiplex PCR, after which size selection and purification were performed. Libraries were sequenced paired-end with 100 bp reads on an Illumina HiSeq2000. SOAPnuke was used to process the raw data, throwing out any read that contained adapters or uncalled bases, had a mean Phred below 15, or lacked an exact constant-primer or identifier match. COPE v1.2.5 was used to merge the high-quality paired reads, and each unique nucleotide sequence was defined as a clonotype. Clonotypes were aligned to IMGT TRBV, TRBD and TRBJ reference segments using MiTCR v1.1. The analysis was restricted to V-J combinations with a frequency above 0.0001, which together covered roughly 99% of the repertoires. A TCS score was defined as the ratio of F50 (clonal expansion) to E x V (chaos), with BLOSUM62-based TCRdist applied between CDR3 peptides within each V-J. Welch's t-statistics and random forest reduced some 510 V-J features to 10 to 15, which were used in a naive Bayes classifier (R e1071). No statistical method was used to set the sample size in advance, and investigators knew the group allocation. TCR Vbeta CDR3 sequencing of 135 peripheral blood samples (over 40 ophthalmopathy, roughly 72 hyperthyroidism and some 17 progressor patients) is reported in the paper.

This receptor was obtained from a man under 40 with Graves disease. Donor details come from another sample of the same person, matched by shared clones. The V gene is TRBV5-1 and the J gene is TRBJ2-2; TRBD2 lines up with 7 middle nucleotides. The sequenced sample was peripheral blood mononuclear cells (PBMCs), obtained at new diagnosis, from a patient treated with antithyroid drugs. Here the CDR3 is given as CASLPTSATGELFF. The DNA reads as follows: TGCGCCAGCTTACCTACTAGCGCCACCGGGGAGCTGTTTTTT. Full variable domain (CDR3 extended with the reference TRBV5-1 and TRBJ2-2 proteins): KAGVTQTPRYLIKTRGQQVTLSCSPISGHRSVSWYQQTPGQGLQFLFEYFSETQRNKGNFPGRFSGRQFSNSRSEMNVSTLELGDSALYLCASLPTSATGELFFGEGSRLTVL.